This T cell receptor beta chain was sequenced in a study of blood T cell repertoires in COVID-19. J was trimmed by 5 bases and V by 4 bases; bases with no gene match: 8. This CDR3 contains 14 residues. Germline assignment: CDR1 SGHRS and CDR2 YFSETQ. Original processing methods: How many nucleated cells were present was estimated from reference gene primer amplification. TCRdb's copy holds only in-frame clones and misses some; the assay was immunoSEQ multiplex PCR. The DNA gave D and trimming, while V, J and clone size come from that table. The table records 250,000 to 400,000 clones, more than 70% of them present only once.

The clonotype comes from a woman aged 25-40 years who had recovered from COVID-19. The rearrangement uses TRBV5-1 and TRBJ2-5; TRBD1 matches at 7 bases. Sequences were obtained from PBMCs or T cells enriched from blood (not recorded which). CDR3 region: CASSPGTAGETQYF. Written as DNA, the CDR3 is TGCGCCAGCAGCCCGGGGACAGCCGGGGAGACCCAGTACTTC.